This T cell receptor beta chain was captured by sequencing in a study of T cell responses to AZD1222 COVID-19 vaccine (TCRdb year 2021). For context, the study as a whole: A total of approximately 230 trial participants underwent TCR sequencing, of whom nearly 210 received two doses of AZD1222 and around 26 received two doses of the MenACWY control vaccine. Trial participants were enrolled by age into subgroups of 18-55, 56-69 and 70-plus years, and around 150, 29 and 61 TCR-sequenced participants, respectively, were included in these subgroups. What the research found in general, with its limitations: Vaccine-associated CD4 TCRs spanned the whole spike protein, with dominant responses in regions 160-218 and 743-854. Spike-specific TCR breadth and depth rose significantly after two AZD1222 doses compared with day 0 and with MenACWY recipients. Conclusions about previously exposed vaccinees are limited because only a handful of AZD1222 recipients were SARS-CoV-2 seropositive at baseline. Most participants were white British and females outnumbered males, and the authors suggested that clonal diversity may have been underestimated. Epitopes outside the regions mutated in the B.1.351 and B.1.1.7 variants were reportedly recognized by nearly half of the unique spike-specific TCRs. Because no day 14 peak-response samples were available, the repertoires could be characterized only after the peak T cell response. The 56-69-year group was small, and its depth increase did not reach significance, likely because of low power.

Notes on this clone: Its specific antigen is unknown. Base-call qualities are not available, and no considerably larger clone is one nucleotide away.

The CDR3 regions of human TCRbeta chains were analyzed by immunosequencing. The authors processed their data as follows. Repertoire TCRs were checked for matches against a reference library of SARS-CoV-2-specific TCRs that had been generated using the MIRA antigen-specificity platform. Breadth was defined as the fraction of unique TCRs that were SARS-CoV-2-associated. Depth was defined as the fraction of total T cells that were SARS-CoV-2-associated. Each spike-specific TCR was assigned to its reactive spike region and to a CD4 or CD8 class using the MIRA data. Log10-transformed breadth and depth values were compared by one-way ANOVA with Sidak's multiple comparisons tests. In its TCRdb copy, this immuneACCESS table keeps in-frame sequences only and misses some clones. Where compared with another copy, unresolved V genes explain less than half of these, and the others have no known cause. V, J and clone size derive from that table, while D and trimming were established from the DNA sequence. Within this sample are under 150,000 clones, with 80% to 90% of them counted one time only. The ten largest clones add up to roughly 20% of the sample.

Per the publication, the time point label means: baseline before first vaccination. The treatment or condition label for this specimen denotes: meningococcal conjugate vaccine given as trial control. The vaccinee samples were drawn from two UK trials, COV001 and COV002, one of which was a single-blind randomized controlled phase 2/3 trial testing AZD1222 (ChAdOx1 nCoV-19) in healthy adults. For TCRbeta chain sequencing, PBMC samples from trial participants were taken at day 0 and at day 28 after the second dose. The CDR3 starts with the cysteine, ends with the phenylalanine, and has 14 residues. The kept DNA is CDR3 alone, 42 bases in frame from the first base. The germline V gene (reference sequence) supplies CDR1 MNHEY and CDR2 SMNVEV. Deletion took 3 bases off V and 1 base off J, with a span of 7 bases between the germline ends.

The receptor chain draws on TRBV27 and TRBJ2-4; no D gene can be assigned with confidence. Specimen: peripheral blood, collected on day 0 of MenACWY control vaccination. The sequence was collected from an adult in good health. The sequenced DNA is TGTGCCAGCAGTTTTGTGTGGGCCAAAAACATTCAGTACTTC. The encoded protein is CASSFVWAKNIQYF.